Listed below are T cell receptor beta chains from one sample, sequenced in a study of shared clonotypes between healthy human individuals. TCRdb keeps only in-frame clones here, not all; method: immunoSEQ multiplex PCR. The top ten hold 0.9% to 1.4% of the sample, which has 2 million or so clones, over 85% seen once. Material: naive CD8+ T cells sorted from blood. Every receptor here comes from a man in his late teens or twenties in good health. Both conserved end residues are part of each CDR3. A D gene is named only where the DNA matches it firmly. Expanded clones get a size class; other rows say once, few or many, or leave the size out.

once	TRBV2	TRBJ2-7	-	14	CASSEGGESYEQYF	TGTGCCAGCAGTGAGGGCGGGGAGTCCTACGAGCAGTACTTC
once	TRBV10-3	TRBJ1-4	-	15	CAISEDGAVGGKLFF	TGTGCCATCAGTGAGGACGGGGCGGTGGGGGGAAAACTGTTTTTT
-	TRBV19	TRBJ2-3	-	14	CASSGRSYTDTQYF	TGTGCCAGTAGTGGCAGATCTTACACAGATACGCAGTATTTT
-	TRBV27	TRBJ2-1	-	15	CASSPDISLYNEQFF	TGTGCCAGCAGCCCGGACATTTCCCTCTACAATGAGCAGTTCTTC
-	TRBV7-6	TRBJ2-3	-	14	CASSLGGGVDTQYF	TGTGCCAGCAGCTTAGGAGGGGGGGTTGATACGCAGTATTTT
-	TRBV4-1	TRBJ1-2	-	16	CASSQSHSLTNYGYTF	TGCGCCAGCAGCCAATCTCACAGCCTGACTAACTATGGCTACACCTTC
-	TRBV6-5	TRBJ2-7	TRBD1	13	CASSTGTVYEQYF	TGTGCCAGCAGCACCGGGACAGTTTACGAGCAGTACTTC
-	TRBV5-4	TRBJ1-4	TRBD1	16	CASSERTGGRNEKLFF	TGTGCCAGCAGCGAGAGAACAGGGGGGCGAAATGAAAAACTGTTTTTT
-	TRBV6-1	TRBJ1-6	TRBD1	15	CASTLWGTGGSPLHF	TGTGCCAGCACCCTCTGGGGGACAGGGGGATCACCCCTCCACTTT
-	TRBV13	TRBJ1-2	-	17	CASSLSMERGANYGYTF	TGTGCCAGCAGCTTGTCCATGGAACGGGGTGCCAACTATGGCTACACCTTC
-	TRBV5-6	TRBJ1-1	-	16	CASSLADFVSNTEAFF	TGTGCCAGCAGCTTGGCCGACTTCGTATCGAACACTGAAGCTTTCTTT
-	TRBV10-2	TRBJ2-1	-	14	CASRGTGFYNEQFF	TGCGCCAGCAGAGGGACGGGTTTTTACAATGAGCAGTTCTTC
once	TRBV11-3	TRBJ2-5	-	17	CASSLGAGPGVQETQYF	TGTGCCAGCAGCTTAGGGGCCGGCCCCGGTGTACAAGAGACCCAGTACTTC
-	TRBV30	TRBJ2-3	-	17	CAWSELTGQENTDTQYF	TGTGCCTGGAGTGAGTTGACGGGACAAGAAAACACAGATACGCAGTATTTT
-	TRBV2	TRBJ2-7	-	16	CASRGTELLPSGEQYF	TGTGCCAGCAGGGGTACAGAGCTCTTACCGTCAGGGGAGCAGTACTTC
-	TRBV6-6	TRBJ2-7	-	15	CASSFGTGTSYEQYF	TGTGCCAGCAGTTTCGGGACGGGCACTTCCTACGAGCAGTACTTC